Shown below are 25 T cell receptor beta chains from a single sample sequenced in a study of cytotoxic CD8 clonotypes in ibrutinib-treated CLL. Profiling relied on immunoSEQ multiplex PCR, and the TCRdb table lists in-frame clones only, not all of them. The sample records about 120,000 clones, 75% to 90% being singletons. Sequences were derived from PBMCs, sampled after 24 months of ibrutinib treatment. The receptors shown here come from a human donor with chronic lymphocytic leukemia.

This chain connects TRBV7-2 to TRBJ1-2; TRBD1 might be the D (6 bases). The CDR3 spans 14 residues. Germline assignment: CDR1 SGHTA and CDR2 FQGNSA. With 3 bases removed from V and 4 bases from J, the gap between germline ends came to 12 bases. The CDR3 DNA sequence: TGTGCCAGCAGCTTCGGCGGGACAACCTATGGCTACACCTTC. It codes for CASSFGGTTYGYTF.

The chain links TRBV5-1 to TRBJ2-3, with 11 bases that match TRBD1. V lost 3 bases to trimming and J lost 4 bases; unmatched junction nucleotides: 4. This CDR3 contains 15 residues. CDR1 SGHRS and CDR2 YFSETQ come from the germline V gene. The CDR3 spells CASSWTGGPPDTQYF. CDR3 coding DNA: TGCGCCAGCAGCTGGACAGGGGGCCCCCCAGATACGCAGTATTTT.

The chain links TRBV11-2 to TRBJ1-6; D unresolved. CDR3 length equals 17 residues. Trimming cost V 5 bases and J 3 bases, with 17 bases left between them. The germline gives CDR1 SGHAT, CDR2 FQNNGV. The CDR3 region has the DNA TGTGCCAGCAGCCCATTCCAACAACCTTACTATAATTCACCCCTCCACTTT. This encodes CASSPFQQPYYNSPLHF.

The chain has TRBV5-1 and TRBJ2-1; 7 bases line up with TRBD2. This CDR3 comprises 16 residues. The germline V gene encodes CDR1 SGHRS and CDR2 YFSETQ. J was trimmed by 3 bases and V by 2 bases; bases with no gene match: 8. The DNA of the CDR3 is TGCGCCAGCAGCTTCGGTGCTAGCGGTGACTACAATGAGCAGTTCTTC. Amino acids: CASSFGASGDYNEQFF.

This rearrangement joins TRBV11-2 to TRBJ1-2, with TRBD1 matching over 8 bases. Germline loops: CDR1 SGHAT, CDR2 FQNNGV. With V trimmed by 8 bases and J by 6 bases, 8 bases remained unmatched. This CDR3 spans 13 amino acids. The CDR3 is CASSQGGQNGYTF. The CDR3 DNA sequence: TGTGCCAGCTCACAGGGGGGGCAGAATGGCTACACCTTC.

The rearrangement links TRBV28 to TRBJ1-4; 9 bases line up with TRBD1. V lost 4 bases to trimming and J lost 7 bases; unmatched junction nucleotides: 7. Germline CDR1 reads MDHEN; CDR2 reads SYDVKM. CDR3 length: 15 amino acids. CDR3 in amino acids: CASSSRTGVGEKLFF. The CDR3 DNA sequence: TGTGCCAGCAGTTCTAGGACAGGGGTTGGTGAAAAACTGTTTTTT.

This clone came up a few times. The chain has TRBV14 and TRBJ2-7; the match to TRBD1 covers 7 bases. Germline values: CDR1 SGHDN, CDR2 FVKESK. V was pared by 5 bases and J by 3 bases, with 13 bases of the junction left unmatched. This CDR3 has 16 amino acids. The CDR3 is CASSSRGDRRIYEQYF. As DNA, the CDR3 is TGTGCCAGCAGCTCAAGAGGGGACAGACGTATCTACGAGCAGTACTTC.

The CDR3 reads CAWSYQGRLSEQYF. As DNA, the CDR3 is TGTGCCTGGAGTTACCAGGGCAGGTTGTCCGAGCAGTACTTC. The chain employs TRBV30 and TRBJ2-7; tentatively, D is TRBD1 (5 bases). Trimming stripped 2 bases from V and 6 bases from J, with 17 bases between. CDR3 length equals 14 residues. Germline V CDR1 and CDR2: GTSNPN, SVGIG (reference sequence).

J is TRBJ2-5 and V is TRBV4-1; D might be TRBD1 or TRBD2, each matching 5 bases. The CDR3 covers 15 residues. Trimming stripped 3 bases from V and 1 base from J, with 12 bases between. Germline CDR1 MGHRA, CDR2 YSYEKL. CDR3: CASSQGEWTQETQYF. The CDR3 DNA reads TGCGCCAGCAGCCAGGGGGAGTGGACCCAAGAGACCCAGTACTTC.

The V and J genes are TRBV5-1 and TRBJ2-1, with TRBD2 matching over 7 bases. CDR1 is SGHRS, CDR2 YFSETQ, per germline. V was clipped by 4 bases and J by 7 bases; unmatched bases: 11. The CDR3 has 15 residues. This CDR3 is CASSGASGSTNEQFF. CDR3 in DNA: TGCGCCAGCAGCGGCGCTAGCGGCTCTACGAATGAGCAGTTCTTC.

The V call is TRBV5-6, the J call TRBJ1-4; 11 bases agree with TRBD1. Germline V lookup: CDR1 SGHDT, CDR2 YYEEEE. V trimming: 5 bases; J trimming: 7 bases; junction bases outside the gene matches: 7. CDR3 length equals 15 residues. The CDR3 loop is CASSSAGTGGEKLFF. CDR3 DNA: TGTGCCAGCAGTAGCGCGGGGACAGGGGGTGAAAAACTGTTTTTT.

CDR3 sequence: CASSLTSGGNYEQYF. The CDR3 DNA reads as TGCGCCAGCAGCTTGACTAGCGGGGGGAACTACGAGCAGTACTTC. The rearrangement joins TRBV5-1 to TRBJ2-7; 12 bases are shared with TRBD2. The CDR3 consists of 15 residues. The J segment lost 3 bases and the V segment lost 1 base, leaving 2 bases of the junction unmatched. CDR1 and CDR2 from the germline V gene are SGHRS and YFSETQ.

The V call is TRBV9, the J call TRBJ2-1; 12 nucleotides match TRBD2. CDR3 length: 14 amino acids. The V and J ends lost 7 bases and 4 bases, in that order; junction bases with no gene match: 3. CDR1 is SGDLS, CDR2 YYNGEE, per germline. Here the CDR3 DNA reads TGTGCCAGCGCAGGACTAGCGGGATACAATGAGCAGTTCTTC. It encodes CASAGLAGYNEQFF.

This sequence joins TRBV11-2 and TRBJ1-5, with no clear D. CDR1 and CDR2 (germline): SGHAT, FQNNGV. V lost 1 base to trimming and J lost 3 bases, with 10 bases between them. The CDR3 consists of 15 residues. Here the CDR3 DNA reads TGTGCCAGCAGCTTAGGTATAGGGATCAATCAGCCCCAGCATTTT. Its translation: CASSLGIGINQPQHF.

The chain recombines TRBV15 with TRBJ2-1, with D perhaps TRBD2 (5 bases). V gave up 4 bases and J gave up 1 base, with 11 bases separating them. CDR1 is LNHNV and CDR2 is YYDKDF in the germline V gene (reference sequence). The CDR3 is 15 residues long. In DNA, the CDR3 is TGTGCCACCAGCAAAGAGGGCCAATCCTACAATGAGCAGTTCTTC. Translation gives CATSKEGQSYNEQFF.

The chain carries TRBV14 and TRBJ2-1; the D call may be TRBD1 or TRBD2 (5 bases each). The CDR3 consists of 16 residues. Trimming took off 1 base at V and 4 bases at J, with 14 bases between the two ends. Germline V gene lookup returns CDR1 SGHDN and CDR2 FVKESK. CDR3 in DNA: TGTGCCAGCAGCCAAGTCCGGGGACCTCGATACAATGAGCAGTTCTTC. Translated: CASSQVRGPRYNEQFF.

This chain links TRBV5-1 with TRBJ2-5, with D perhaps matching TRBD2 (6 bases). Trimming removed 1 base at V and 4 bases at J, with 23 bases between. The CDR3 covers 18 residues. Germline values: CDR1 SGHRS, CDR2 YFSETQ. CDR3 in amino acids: CASSLFGLPGAKLETQYF. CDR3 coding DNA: TGCGCCAGCAGCTTGTTCGGCCTCCCGGGAGCAAAATTAGAGACCCAGTACTTC.

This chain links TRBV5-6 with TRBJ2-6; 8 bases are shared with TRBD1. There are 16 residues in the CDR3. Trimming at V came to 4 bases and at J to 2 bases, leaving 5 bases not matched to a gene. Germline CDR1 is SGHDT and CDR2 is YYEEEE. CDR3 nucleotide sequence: TGTGCCAGCAGCGGATACAGGGGGGCTGGGGCCAACGTCCTGACTTTC. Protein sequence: CASSGYRGAGANVLTF.

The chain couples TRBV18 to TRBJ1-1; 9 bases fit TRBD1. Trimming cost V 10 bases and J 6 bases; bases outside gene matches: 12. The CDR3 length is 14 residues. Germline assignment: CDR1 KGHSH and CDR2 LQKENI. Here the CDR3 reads CATQAGTGTPEAFF. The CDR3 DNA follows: TGTGCCACCCAGGCCGGGACAGGGACCCCTGAAGCTTTCTTT.

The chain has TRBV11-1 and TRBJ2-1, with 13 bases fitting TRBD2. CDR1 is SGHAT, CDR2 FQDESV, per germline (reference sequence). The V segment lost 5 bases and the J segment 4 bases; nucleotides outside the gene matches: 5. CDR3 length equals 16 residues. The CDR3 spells CASSAGTSGAYNEQFF. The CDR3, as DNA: TGTGCCAGCAGCGCTGGGACTAGCGGGGCTTACAATGAGCAGTTCTTC.

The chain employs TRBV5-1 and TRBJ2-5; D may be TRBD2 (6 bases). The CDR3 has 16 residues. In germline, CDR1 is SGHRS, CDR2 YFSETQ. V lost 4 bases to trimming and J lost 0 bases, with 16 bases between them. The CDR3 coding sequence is TGCGCCAGCAGCAGGGCGGCGGGGTTGTACCAAGAGACCCAGTACTTC. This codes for CASSRAAGLYQETQYF. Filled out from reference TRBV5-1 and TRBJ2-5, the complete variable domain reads KAGVTQTPRYLIKTRGQQVTLSCSPISGHRSVSWYQQTPGQGLQFLFEYFSETQRNKGNFPGRFSGRQFSNSRSEMNVSTLELGDSALYLCASSRAAGLYQETQYFGPGTRLLVL.

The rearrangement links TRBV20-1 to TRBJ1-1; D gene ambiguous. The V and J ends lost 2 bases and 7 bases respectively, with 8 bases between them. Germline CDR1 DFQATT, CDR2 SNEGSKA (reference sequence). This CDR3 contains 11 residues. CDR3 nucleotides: TGCAGTGCTAGAATTGCCGTTGAAGCTTTCTTT. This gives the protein CSARIAVEAFF.

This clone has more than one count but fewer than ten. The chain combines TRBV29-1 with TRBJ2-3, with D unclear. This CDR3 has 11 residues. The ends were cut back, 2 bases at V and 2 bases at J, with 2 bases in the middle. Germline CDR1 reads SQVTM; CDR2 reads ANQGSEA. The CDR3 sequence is CSVETTDTQYF. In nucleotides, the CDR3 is TGCAGCGTTGAAACCACAGATACGCAGTATTTT.

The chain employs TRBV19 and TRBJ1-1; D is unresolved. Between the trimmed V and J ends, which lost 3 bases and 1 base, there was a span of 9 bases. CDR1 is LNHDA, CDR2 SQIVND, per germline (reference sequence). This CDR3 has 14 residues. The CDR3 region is CASSIAGRNTEAFF. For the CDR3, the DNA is TGTGCCAGTAGTATTGCCGGGAGGAACACTGAAGCTTTCTTT.

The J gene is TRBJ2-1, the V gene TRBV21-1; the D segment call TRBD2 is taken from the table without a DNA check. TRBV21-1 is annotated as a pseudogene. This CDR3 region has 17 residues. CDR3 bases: TGTGCCAGCAGCAGGTCGTGGCAGCGGGAGGGCCCGGCTGAGCAGTTCTTC. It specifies CASSRSWQREGPAEQFF.